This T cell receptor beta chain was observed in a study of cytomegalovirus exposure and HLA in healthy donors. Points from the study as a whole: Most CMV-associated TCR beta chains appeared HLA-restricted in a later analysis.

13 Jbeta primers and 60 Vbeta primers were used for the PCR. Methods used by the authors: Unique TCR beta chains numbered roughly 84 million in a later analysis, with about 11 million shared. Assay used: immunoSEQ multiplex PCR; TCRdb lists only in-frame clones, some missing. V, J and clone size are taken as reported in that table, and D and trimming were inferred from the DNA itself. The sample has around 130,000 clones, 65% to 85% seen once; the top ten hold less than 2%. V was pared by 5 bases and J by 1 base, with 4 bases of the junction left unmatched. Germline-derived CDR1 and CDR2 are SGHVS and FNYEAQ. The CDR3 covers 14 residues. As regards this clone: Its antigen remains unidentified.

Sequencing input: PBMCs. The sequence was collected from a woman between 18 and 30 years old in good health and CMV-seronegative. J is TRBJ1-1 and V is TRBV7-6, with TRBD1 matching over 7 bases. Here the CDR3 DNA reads TGTGCCAGCAGCCTGGGACAGCAGAACACTGAAGCTTTCTTT. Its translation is CASSLGQQNTEAFF.